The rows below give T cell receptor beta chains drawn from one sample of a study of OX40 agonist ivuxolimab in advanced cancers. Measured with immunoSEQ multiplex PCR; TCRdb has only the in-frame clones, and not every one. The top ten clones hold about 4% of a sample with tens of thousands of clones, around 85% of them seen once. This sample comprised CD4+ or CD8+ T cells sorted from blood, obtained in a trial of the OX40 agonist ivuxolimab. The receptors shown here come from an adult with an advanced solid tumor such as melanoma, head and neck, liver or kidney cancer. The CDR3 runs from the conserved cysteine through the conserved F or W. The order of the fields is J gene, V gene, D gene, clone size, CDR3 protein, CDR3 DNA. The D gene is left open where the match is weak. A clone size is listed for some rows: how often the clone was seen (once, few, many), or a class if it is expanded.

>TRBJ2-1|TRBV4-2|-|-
CASSQPGVAGNEQFF
TGTGCCAGCAGCCAACCAGGGGTGGCAGGGAATGAGCAGTTCTTC
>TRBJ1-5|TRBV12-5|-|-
CASGLEEGQPQHF
TGTGCTAGTGGTTTGGAGGAGGGTCAGCCCCAGCATTTT
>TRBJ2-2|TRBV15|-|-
CATSRGDDGELFF
TGTGCCACCAGCAGAGGGGACGACGGGGAGCTGTTTTTT
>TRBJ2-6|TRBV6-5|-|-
CASSYEGNVLTF
TGTGCCAGCAGTTACGAGGGGAACGTCCTGACTTTC
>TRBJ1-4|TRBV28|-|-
CASSLPGRGNEKLFF
TGTGCCAGCAGTTTACCAGGGCGAGGAAATGAAAAACTGTTTTTT
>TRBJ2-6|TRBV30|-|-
CAWAQGSGANVLTF
TGTGCCTGGGCTCAGGGCTCCGGGGCCAACGTCCTGACTTTC
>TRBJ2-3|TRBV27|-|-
CASRSLARNTQYF
TGTGCCAGCAGAAGCCTAGCGAGAAATACGCAGTATTTT
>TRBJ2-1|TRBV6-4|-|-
CASSAGFASNEQFF
TGTGCCAGCAGTGCGGGCTTTGCCTCAAATGAGCAGTTCTTC
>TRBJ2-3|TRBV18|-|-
CASSPFTDTQYF
TGTGCCAGCTCACCTTTCACAGATACGCAGTATTTT
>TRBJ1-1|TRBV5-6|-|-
CASSLMGRVNTEAFF
TGTGCCAGCAGCTTGATGGGCAGAGTGAACACTGAAGCTTTCTTT
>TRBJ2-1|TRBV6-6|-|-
CASSLSGGGEQFF
TGTGCCAGCAGCCTTTCCGGAGGCGGGGAGCAGTTCTTC
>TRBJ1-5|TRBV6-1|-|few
CASSDSAANQPQHF
TGTGCCAGCAGTGATTCGGCAGCAAATCAGCCCCAGCATTTT
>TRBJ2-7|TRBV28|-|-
CASSRRGRTYEQYF
TGTGCCAGCAGCCGACGGGGCCGAACCTACGAGCAGTACTTC
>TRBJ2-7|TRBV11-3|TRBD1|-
CASSRGQGIYYEQYF
TGTGCCAGCAGCCGGGGACAGGGGATCTACTACGAGCAGTACTTC
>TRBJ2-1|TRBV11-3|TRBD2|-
CASSLGGLAEYNEQFF
TGTGCCAGCAGCTTAGGGGGACTAGCGGAGTACAATGAGCAGTTCTTC
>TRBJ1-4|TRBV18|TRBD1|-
CASSQLRGGAGEKLFF
TGTGCCAGCTCACAGTTACGAGGGGGCGCCGGGGAAAAACTGTTTTTT
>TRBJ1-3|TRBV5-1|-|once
CASSYTSRGRTDSGNTIYF
TGCGCCAGCAGCTATACATCCCGGGGACGGACAGACTCTGGAAACACCATATATTTT
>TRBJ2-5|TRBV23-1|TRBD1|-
CASSQCRTGGKETQYF
TGCGCCAGCAGTCAATGTCGGACAGGGGGTAAAGAGACCCAGTACTTC
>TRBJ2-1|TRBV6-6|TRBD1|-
CASKGTGVVGDHEQFF
TGTGCCAGCAAAGGGACAGGGGTAGTTGGGGACCATGAGCAGTTCTTC
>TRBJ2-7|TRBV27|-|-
CASSLNEQYF
TGTGCCAGCAGTTTAAACGAGCAGTACTTC
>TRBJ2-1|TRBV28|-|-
CASSLYPAGEQFF
TGTGCCAGCAGTTTATATCCGGCGGGAGAGCAGTTCTTC
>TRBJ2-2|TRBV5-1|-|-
CASRNQENTGELFF
TGCGCCAGCAGGAATCAGGAGAACACCGGGGAGCTGTTTTTT
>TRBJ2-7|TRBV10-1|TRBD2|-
CASSESLTSGINEQYF
TGCGCCAGCAGTGAGTCGCTGACTAGCGGGATAAACGAGCAGTACTTC
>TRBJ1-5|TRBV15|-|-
CATSRTQVPNQPQHF
TGTGCCACCAGCAGAACACAGGTTCCCAATCAGCCCCAGCATTTT
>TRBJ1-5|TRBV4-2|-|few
CASSQVIGGNQPQHF
TGTGCCAGCAGCCAAGTTATAGGGGGCAATCAGCCCCAGCATTTT
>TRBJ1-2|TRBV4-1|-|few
CASSQDLGGDGYTF
TGCGCCAGCAGCCAAGACTTAGGGGGAGATGGCTACACCTTC
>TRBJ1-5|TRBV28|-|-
CASGGGRGNQPQHF
TGTGCCAGCGGGGGGGGACGAGGCAATCAGCCCCAGCATTTT
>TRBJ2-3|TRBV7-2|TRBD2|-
CASSITSGSFVTQYF
TGTGCCAGCAGTATAACTAGCGGGAGTTTTGTTACGCAGTATTTT
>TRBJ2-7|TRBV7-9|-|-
CASSRIGDEQYF
TGTGCCAGCAGCCGCATTGGGGACGAGCAGTACTTC
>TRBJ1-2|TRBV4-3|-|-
CASSQRAGAGYTF
TGCGCCAGCAGCCAAAGGGCAGGGGCCGGCTACACCTTC
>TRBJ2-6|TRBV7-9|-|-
CASSSLFRLNVLTF
TGTGCCAGCAGCTCTCTGTTTCGCCTCAACGTCCTGACTTTC
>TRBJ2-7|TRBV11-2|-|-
CASRNPGKLVNEQYF
TGTGCCAGCAGGAATCCCGGCAAGCTCGTGAACGAGCAGTACTTC
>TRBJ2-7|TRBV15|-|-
CATSSGARGEQYF
TGTGCCACCAGCAGTGGGGCAAGGGGAGAGCAGTACTTC